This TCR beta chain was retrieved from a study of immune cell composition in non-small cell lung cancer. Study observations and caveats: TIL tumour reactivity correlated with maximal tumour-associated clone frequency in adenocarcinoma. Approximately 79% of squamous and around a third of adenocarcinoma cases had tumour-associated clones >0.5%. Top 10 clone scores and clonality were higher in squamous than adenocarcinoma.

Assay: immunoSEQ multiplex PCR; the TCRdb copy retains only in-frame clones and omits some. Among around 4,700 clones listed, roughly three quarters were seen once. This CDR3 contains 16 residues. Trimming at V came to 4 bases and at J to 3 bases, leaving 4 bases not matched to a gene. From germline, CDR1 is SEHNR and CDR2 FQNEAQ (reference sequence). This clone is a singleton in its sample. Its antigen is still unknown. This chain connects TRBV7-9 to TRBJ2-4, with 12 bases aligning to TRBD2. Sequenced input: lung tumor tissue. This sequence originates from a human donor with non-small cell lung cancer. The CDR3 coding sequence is TGTGCCAGCAGCTCTAGCGGGAGGGCCCTCAAAAACATTCAGTACTTC. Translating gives CASSSSGRALKNIQYF.